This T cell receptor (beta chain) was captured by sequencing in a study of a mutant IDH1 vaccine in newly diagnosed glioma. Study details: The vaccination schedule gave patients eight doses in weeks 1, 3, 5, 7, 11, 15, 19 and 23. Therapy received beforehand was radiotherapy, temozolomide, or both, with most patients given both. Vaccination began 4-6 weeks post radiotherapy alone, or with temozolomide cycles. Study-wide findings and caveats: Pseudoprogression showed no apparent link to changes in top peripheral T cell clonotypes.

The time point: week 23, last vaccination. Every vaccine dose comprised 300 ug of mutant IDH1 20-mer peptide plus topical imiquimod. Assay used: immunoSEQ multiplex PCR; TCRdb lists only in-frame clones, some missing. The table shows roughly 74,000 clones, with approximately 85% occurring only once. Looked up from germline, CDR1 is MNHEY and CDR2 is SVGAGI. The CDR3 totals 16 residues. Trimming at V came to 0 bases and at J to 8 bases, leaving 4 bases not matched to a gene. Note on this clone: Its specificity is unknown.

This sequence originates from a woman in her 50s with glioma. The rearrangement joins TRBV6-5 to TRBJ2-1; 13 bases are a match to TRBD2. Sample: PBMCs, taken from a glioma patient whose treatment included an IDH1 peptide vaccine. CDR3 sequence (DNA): TGTGCCAGCAGTTACTCAGGACTAGCGGGAGCCGATGAGCAGTTCTTC. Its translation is CASSYSGLAGADEQFF.